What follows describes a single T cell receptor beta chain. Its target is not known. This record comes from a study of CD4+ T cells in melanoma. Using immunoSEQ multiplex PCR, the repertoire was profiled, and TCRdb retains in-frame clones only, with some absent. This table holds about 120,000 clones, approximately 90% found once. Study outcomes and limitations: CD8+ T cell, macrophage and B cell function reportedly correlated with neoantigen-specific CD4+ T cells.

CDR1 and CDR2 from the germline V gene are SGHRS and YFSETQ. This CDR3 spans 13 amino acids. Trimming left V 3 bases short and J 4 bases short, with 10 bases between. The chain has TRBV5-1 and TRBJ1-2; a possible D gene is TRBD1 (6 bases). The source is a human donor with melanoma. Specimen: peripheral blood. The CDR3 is CASSSDRLYGYTF. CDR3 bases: TGCGCCAGCAGCTCGGACAGACTCTATGGCTACACCTTC. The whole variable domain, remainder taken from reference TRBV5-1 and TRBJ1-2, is KAGVTQTPRYLIKTRGQQVTLSCSPISGHRSVSWYQQTPGQGLQFLFEYFSETQRNKGNFPGRFSGRQFSNSRSEMNVSTLELGDSALYLCASSSDRLYGYTFGSGTRLTVV.